A selection of T cell receptor beta chains follows, all from one sample in a study of blood T cell repertoires in COVID-19. Profiled with immunoSEQ multiplex PCR; TCRdb holds only in-frame clones, not every one. In the table there are approximately 90,000 clones, more than 60% of which are singletons. What was sequenced was peripheral blood. The receptors here all came from a man between 65 and 85 years old with acute or convalescent COVID-19. Both conserved end residues are part of each CDR3. The order of the fields is J gene, clone size, D gene, V gene, CDR3 DNA, CDR3 protein. D genes are given only for firm matches. The size field is filled for only some rows; it gives once, few, many or a size class.

j_gene: TRBJ2-1
abundance: few
d_gene: TRBD2
v_gene: TRBV9
CDR3nt: TGTGCCAGCAGCGAGGGGACTAGCGGACTCAATGAGCAGTTCTTC
CDR3aa: CASSEGTSGLNEQFF

j_gene: TRBJ1-5
abundance: once
d_gene: TRBD1
v_gene: TRBV30
CDR3nt: TGTGCCTGGAGTCCTAAGACAGGGCGTAGGCAGCCCCAGCATTTT
CDR3aa: CAWSPKTGRRQPQHF

j_gene: TRBJ1-2
abundance: .
d_gene: TRBD1
v_gene: TRBV28
CDR3nt: TGTGCCAGCAGTTGGGACAGGGTGGGCGGCTACACCTTC
CDR3aa: CASSWDRVGGYTF

j_gene: TRBJ2-3
abundance: .
d_gene: TRBD1
v_gene: TRBV29-1
CDR3nt: TGCAGCGTGGGGGGACAGGGGATCACAGATACGCAGTATTTT
CDR3aa: CSVGGQGITDTQYF

j_gene: TRBJ1-6
abundance: .
d_gene: .
v_gene: TRBV5-1
CDR3nt: TGCGCCAGCAGCGCCTCGGGGAGGGACTCACCCCTCCACTTT
CDR3aa: CASSASGRDSPLHF

j_gene: TRBJ1-5
abundance: .
d_gene: .
v_gene: TRBV10-3
CDR3nt: TGTGCCATCAGTGGTGGACAACAGGATCAGCCCCAGCATTTT
CDR3aa: CAISGGQQDQPQHF

j_gene: TRBJ2-4
abundance: .
d_gene: TRBD1
v_gene: TRBV7-2
CDR3nt: TGTGCCAGCAGGGGGACAGGGGTCAACATTCAGTACTTC
CDR3aa: CASRGTGVNIQYF

j_gene: TRBJ2-7
abundance: .
d_gene: TRBD2
v_gene: TRBV5-4
CDR3nt: TGTGCCAGCAGCCCGGGACCAACTAGCGGGGGAACCTACGAGCAGTACTTC
CDR3aa: CASSPGPTSGGTYEQYF

j_gene: TRBJ1-1
abundance: .
d_gene: TRBD1
v_gene: TRBV12-5
CDR3nt: TGTGCTAGTGGAGGGACTCCGGGACAGGGTCGGACTGAAGCTTTCTTT
CDR3aa: CASGGTPGQGRTEAFF

j_gene: TRBJ2-5
abundance: few
d_gene: .
v_gene: TRBV28
CDR3nt: TGTGCCAGCAGTCCATTGTTGGGGAGCAGGGGGAGGCAAGAGACCCAGTACTTC
CDR3aa: CASSPLLGSRGRQETQYF

j_gene: TRBJ1-2
abundance: .
d_gene: .
v_gene: TRBV15
CDR3nt: TGTGCCACCAGCAGAGGGGCTGCGAACTATGGCTACACCTTC
CDR3aa: CATSRGAANYGYTF

j_gene: TRBJ2-5
abundance: .
d_gene: .
v_gene: TRBV18
CDR3nt: TGTGCCAGCTCGCCGGGACTGGAAGAGACCCAGTACTTC
CDR3aa: CASSPGLEETQYF

j_gene: TRBJ2-5
abundance: .
d_gene: .
v_gene: TRBV18
CDR3nt: TGTGCCAGCTCACCATTACCCGAGGAGACCCAGTACTTC
CDR3aa: CASSPLPEETQYF

j_gene: TRBJ2-3
abundance: .
d_gene: TRBD2
v_gene: TRBV18
CDR3nt: TGTGCCAGCTCACCTAGAGCGGGGGATGGAGATACGCAGTATTTT
CDR3aa: CASSPRAGDGDTQYF

j_gene: TRBJ1-2
abundance: few
d_gene: .
v_gene: TRBV3-1/TRBV3-2
CDR3nt: TGTGCCAGCAGCCAAGCTCAGGGGTACTATGGCTACACCTTC
CDR3aa: CASSQAQGYYGYTF

j_gene: TRBJ2-1
abundance: .
d_gene: .
v_gene: TRBV11-2
CDR3nt: TGTGCCAGCAGCTTAGTGGGGATGGGGGGCAATGAGCAGTTCTTC
CDR3aa: CASSLVGMGGNEQFF

j_gene: TRBJ2-1
abundance: .
d_gene: TRBD2
v_gene: TRBV3-1/TRBV3-2
CDR3nt: TGTGCCAGCAGCCATTGGGGGGGCTACAATGAGCAGTTCTTC
CDR3aa: CASSHWGGYNEQFF